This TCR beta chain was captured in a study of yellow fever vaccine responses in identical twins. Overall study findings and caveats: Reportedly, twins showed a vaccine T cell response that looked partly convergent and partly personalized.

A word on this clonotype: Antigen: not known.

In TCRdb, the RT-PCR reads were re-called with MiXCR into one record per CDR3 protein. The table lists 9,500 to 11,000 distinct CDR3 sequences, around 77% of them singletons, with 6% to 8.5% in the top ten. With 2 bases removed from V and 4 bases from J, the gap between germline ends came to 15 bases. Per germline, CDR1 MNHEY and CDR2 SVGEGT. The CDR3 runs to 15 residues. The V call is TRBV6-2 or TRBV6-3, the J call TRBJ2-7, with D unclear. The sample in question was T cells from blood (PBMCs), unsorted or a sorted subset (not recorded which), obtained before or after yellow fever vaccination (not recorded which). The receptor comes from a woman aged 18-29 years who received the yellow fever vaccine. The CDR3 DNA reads TGTGCCAGCAGTTACGCAAGTGAAGGTTCGTACGAGCAGTACTTC. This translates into CASSYASEGSYEQYF.